This T cell receptor (beta chain) is drawn from a study of T-cell reconstitution after alpha-beta-depleted transplantation in children. Overall study results and limits: The study traced high day-60 TCRbeta diversity in some patients to surviving recipient T cells and thymic progenitors.

Trimming pared 5 bases from V and 9 bases from J, leaving 14 bases between. The CDR3 is made up of 13 amino acids. The germline V gene encodes CDR1 SEHNR and CDR2 FQNEAQ (reference sequence). The TCRbeta library was prepared with unique molecular identifiers. TCRdb re-called the PCR reads through MiXCR, storing one row per CDR3 protein. The table includes 700,000 or so distinct CDR3 sequences, about an eighth detected once. Of note for this clonotype: Its antigen remains unknown.

The chain carries TRBV7-9 and TRBJ1-3; D call uncertain. This specimen was PBMCs, taken before TCRalphabeta/CD19-depleted stem cell transplant. This receptor was identified in a girl aged 2-9 years with congenital amegakaryocytic thrombocytopenia, due to receive a stem cell transplant. The CDR3 protein is CASSQEERRTIYF. The CDR3, as DNA: TGTGCCAGCAGCCAAGAGGAACGGCGCACCATATATTTT.